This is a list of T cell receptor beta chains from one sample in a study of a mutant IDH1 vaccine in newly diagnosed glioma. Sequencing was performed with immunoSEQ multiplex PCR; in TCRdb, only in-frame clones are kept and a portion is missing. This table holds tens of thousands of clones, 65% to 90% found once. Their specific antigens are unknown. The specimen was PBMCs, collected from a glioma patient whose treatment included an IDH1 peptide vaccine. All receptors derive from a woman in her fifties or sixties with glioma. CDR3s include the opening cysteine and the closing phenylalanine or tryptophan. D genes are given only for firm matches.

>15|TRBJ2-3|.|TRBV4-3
CASSQGQTSTDTQYF
TGCGCCAGCAGCCAAGGTCAGACTAGCACAGATACGCAGTATTTT
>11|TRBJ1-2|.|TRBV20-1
CSASIDRGYTF
TGCAGTGCTTCCATAGACAGGGGCTACACCTTC
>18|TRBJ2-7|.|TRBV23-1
CASSPSPSTRVGSYEQYF
TGCGCCAGCAGTCCCTCGCCCTCGACCAGGGTTGGGTCCTACGAGCAGTACTTC
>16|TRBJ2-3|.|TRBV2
CASSEDKRGHTDTQYF
TGTGCCAGCAGTGAAGATAAGCGGGGACACACAGATACGCAGTATTTT
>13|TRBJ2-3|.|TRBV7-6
CASSWERQGPQYF
TGTGCCAGCAGCTGGGAGCGGCAGGGGCCGCAGTATTTT
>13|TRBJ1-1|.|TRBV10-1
CASAKTVNTEAFF
TGCGCCAGCGCCAAAACAGTGAACACTGAAGCTTTCTTT
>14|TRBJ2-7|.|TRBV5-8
CASSLEGRPYEQYF
TGTGCCAGCAGCTTGGAAGGCAGGCCCTACGAGCAGTACTTC
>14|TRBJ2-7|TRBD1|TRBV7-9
CASSLTTGSYEQYF
TGTGCCAGCAGCCTGACGACAGGGTCTTACGAGCAGTACTTC
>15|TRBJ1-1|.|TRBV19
CASSVGGLGNTEAFF
TGTGCCAGTAGTGTGGGGGGGCTGGGTAACACTGAAGCTTTCTTT
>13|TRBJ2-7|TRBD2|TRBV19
CASSMGGNYEQYF
TGTGCCAGTAGTATGGGGGGGAACTACGAGCAGTACTTC
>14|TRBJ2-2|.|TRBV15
CATSPSGETGELFF
TGTGCCACCAGCCCCTCCGGGGAAACCGGGGAGCTGTTTTTT
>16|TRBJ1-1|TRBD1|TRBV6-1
CASSGRTGGLNTEAFF
TGTGCCAGCAGTGGGAGGACAGGGGGCTTAAACACTGAAGCTTTCTTT